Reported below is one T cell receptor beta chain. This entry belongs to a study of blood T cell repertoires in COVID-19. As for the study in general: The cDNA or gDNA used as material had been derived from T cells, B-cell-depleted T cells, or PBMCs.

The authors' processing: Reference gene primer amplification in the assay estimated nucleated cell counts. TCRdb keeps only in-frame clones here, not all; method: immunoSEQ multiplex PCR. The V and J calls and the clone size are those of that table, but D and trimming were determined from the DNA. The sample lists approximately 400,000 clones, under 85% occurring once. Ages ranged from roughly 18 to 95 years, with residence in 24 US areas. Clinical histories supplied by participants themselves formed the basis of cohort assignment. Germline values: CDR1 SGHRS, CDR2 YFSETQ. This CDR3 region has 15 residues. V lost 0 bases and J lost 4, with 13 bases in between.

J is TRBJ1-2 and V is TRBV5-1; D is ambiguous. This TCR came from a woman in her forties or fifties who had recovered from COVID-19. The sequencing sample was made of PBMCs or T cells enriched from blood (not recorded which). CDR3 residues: CASSLGRGVSYGYTF. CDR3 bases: TGCGCCAGCAGCTTGGGCCGGGGAGTCTCCTATGGCTACACCTTC.